A selection of T cell receptor beta chains follows, all from one sample in a study of shared clonotypes between healthy human individuals. Sequenced by immunoSEQ multiplex PCR; TCRdb stores in-frame clones only, minus some. The repertoire holds about 2.4 million clones, with about 92% as singletons. The sequencing input was naive CD4+ T cells sorted from blood. Receptor source: a man aged 18 to 35 in good health. CDR3s include the opening cysteine and the closing phenylalanine or tryptophan. A D gene is named only where the DNA matches it firmly. Rows give clone size only sometimes, using once, few, many, or a class for an expanded clone.

>TRBJ2-7|TRBD1|TRBV6-1|-
CAAVQGAYEQYF
TGTGCCGCGGTCCAGGGGGCTTACGAGCAGTACTTC
>TRBJ1-1|-|TRBV7-9|-
CASSLGVTMNTEAFF
TGTGCCAGCAGCTTAGGGGTGACGATGAACACTGAAGCTTTCTTT
>TRBJ2-7|TRBD1|TRBV28|-
CASSGDSSYEQYF
TGTGCCAGCAGCGGGGACAGCTCCTACGAGCAGTACTTC
>TRBJ1-2|-|TRBV21-1|-
CANAGGAGGGYTF
TGTGCCAACGCAGGGGGCGCCGGCGGCGGCTACACCTTC
>TRBJ2-3|-|TRBV7-9|-
CASSLRLSTDTQYF
TGTGCCAGCAGCTTACGGTTGAGCACAGATACGCAGTATTTT
>TRBJ2-7|-|TRBV10-3|-
CAISSSDRGSGEQYF
TGTGCCATCAGTTCCTCGGACAGAGGTAGTGGGGAGCAGTACTTC
>TRBJ2-7|-|TRBV5-4|once
CASSFLFGNSYEQYF
TGTGCCAGCAGCTTTCTATTTGGAAATTCCTACGAGCAGTACTTC
>TRBJ2-5|TRBD2|TRBV30|once
CAWSVRLAGGETQYF
TGTGCCTGGAGTGTAAGACTAGCGGGAGGGGAGACCCAGTACTTC
>TRBJ2-1|-|TRBV11-2|-
CASSFDRVTGNEQFF
TGTGCCAGCAGCTTCGACCGGGTAACTGGCAATGAGCAGTTCTTC
>TRBJ2-7|TRBD1|TRBV5-4|once
CASSMGTGLYEQYF
TGTGCCAGCAGCATGGGGACAGGGCTCTACGAGCAGTACTTC
>TRBJ1-1|-|TRBV6-5|-
CASSYHSNRGNTEAFF
TGTGCCAGCAGTTATCATAGTAATAGGGGGAACACTGAAGCTTTCTTT
>TRBJ1-2|-|TRBV5-1|-
CASSVLEGANGYTF
TGCGCCAGCAGCGTGCTGGAGGGTGCGAACGGCTACACCTTC
>TRBJ2-5|-|TRBV9|-
CASSADLPGPLETQYF
TGTGCCAGCTCGGCGGACCTTCCGGGACCCCTAGAGACCCAGTACTTC
>TRBJ2-7|-|TRBV5-5|-
CASNSFGTTREASYEQYF
TGTGCCAGCAACAGCTTTGGAACTACCAGAGAGGCCTCCTACGAGCAGTACTTC
>TRBJ2-1|-|TRBV5-1|-
CASSSRTGNEQFF
TGCGCCAGCAGCTCTCGGACGGGGAATGAGCAGTTCTTC
>TRBJ1-6|TRBD1|TRBV30|-
CAWSDTGASYNSPLHF
TGTGCCTGGAGTGATACAGGGGCTTCCTATAATTCACCCCTCCACTTT
>TRBJ1-2|-|TRBV28|-
CASSLLGAWDYGYTF
TGTGCCAGCAGTTTATTGGGAGCGTGGGACTATGGCTACACCTTC
>TRBJ2-2|-|TRBV5-4|-
CASSLQGLNTGELFF
TGTGCCAGCAGCTTGCAAGGATTGAACACCGGGGAGCTGTTTTTT
>TRBJ2-7|TRBD2|TRBV5-5|-
CASSLGPSGPYEQYF
TGTGCCAGCAGCTTGGGGCCTAGCGGGCCCTACGAGCAGTACTTC
>TRBJ2-3|-|TRBV19|-
CASSIGGRPDTQYF
TGTGCCAGTAGTATTGGAGGGAGGCCTGATACGCAGTATTTT
>TRBJ1-4|TRBD1|TRBV11-2|-
CASRRTGGGEKLFF
TGTGCCAGCAGGAGGACAGGGGGCGGTGAAAAACTGTTTTTT
>TRBJ1-2|-|TRBV6-1|-
CASSEEPGNYGYTF
TGTGCCAGCAGTGAAGAGCCAGGGAACTATGGCTACACCTTC
>TRBJ1-2|-|TRBV6-4|-
CASSPGPLDLYGYTF
TGTGCCAGCAGCCCGGGACCCCTCGACCTCTATGGCTACACCTTC
>TRBJ1-6|-|TRBV5-1|-
CASSLDPGANSPLHF
TGCGCCAGCAGCCTAGATCCGGGAGCAAATTCACCCCTCCACTTT
>TRBJ1-3|-|TRBV6-1|-
CASSAIGGLSGNTIYF
TGTGCCAGCAGTGCCATCGGCGGACTCTCTGGAAACACCATATATTTT
>TRBJ1-3|-|TRBV6-5|once
CASSYTRSGNTIYF
TGTGCCAGCAGTTACACTCGCTCTGGAAACACCATATATTTT
>TRBJ2-1|-|TRBV14|-
CASSQGTANEQFF
TGTGCCAGCAGCCAGGGGACCGCCAATGAGCAGTTCTTC
>TRBJ1-1|TRBD1|TRBV6-5|-
CASRAGTGHSEAFF
TGTGCCAGCAGAGCCGGGACAGGGCACTCTGAAGCTTTCTTT
>TRBJ2-7|TRBD1|TRBV10-3|-
CAISPGQGEYEQYF
TGTGCCATCAGTCCGGGACAGGGGGAGTACGAGCAGTACTTC
>TRBJ2-1|TRBD2|TRBV14|-
CASSPRLALSSYNEQFF
TGTGCCAGCAGCCCACGACTAGCCCTGAGCTCCTACAATGAGCAGTTCTTC
>TRBJ2-7|-|TRBV7-9|-
CASSLEGLGAYEQYF
TGTGCCAGCAGCTTAGAAGGTCTAGGGGCCTACGAGCAGTACTTC
>TRBJ2-2|-|TRBV30|-
CAWIKPMGTGELFF
TGTGCCTGGATTAAACCTATGGGGACCGGGGAGCTGTTTTTT
>TRBJ2-6|-|TRBV4-1|-
CASSQVAAGANVLTF
TGCGCCAGCAGCCAAGTAGCGGCTGGGGCCAACGTCCTGACTTTC
>TRBJ2-1|-|TRBV9|-
CASSPRSNGYNEQFF
TGTGCCAGCAGCCCCCGGTCGAACGGATACAATGAGCAGTTCTTC
>TRBJ1-2|-|TRBV5-1|-
CSAPHGGRGFRYGYTF
TGCTCAGCACCGCACGGGGGGCGCGGGTTTCGGTATGGCTACACCTTC
>TRBJ1-3|-|TRBV6-5|-
CASSYSGGPTGNTIYF
TGTGCCAGCAGTTACTCAGGGGGGCCGACTGGAAACACCATATATTTT
>TRBJ1-1|-|TRBV9|-
CASSVGSQMNTEAFF
TGTGCCAGCAGCGTAGGCAGTCAAATGAACACTGAAGCTTTCTTT
>TRBJ2-1|-|TRBV19|-
CASEDYNEQFF
TGTGCGTCGGAGGACTACAATGAGCAGTTCTTC
>TRBJ2-7|TRBD1|TRBV7-9|once
CANPGQLIYEQYF
TGTGCCAATCCGGGACAGTTAATTTACGAGCAGTACTTC
>TRBJ1-1|-|TRBV11-2|-
CASSLEAGVSRGAFF
TGTGCCAGCAGCTTAGAGGCAGGCGTCTCACGGGGGGCTTTCTTT
>TRBJ2-5|-|TRBV2|once
CASRFEASGGTQYF
TGTGCCAGCAGGTTTGAGGCCTCCGGTGGGACCCAGTACTTC
>TRBJ2-1|-|TRBV29-1|-
CSSRGLHYEQFF
TGCAGCTCCCGCGGACTTCACTATGAGCAGTTCTTC
>TRBJ1-4|-|TRBV2|-
CASSERQALGHEKLFF
TGTGCCAGCAGTGAGAGGCAGGCATTGGGTCATGAAAAACTGTTTTTT